These 13 T cell receptor beta chains were sequenced from one sample in a study of Graves' ophthalmopathy and Graves' hyperthyroidism. Amplification of TCR beta CDR3 regions used RNA transcripts. HTBI-primed first-round RT-PCR preceded second-round multiplex PCR. TCRdb called the multiplex PCR reads again in MiXCR, with one record for every CDR3 protein. The data show 400,000 to 500,000 distinct CDR3 sequences, with approximately 21% seen just once and under 3% held by the top ten. The sequencing sample was made of peripheral blood. Receptor source: a woman between 18 and 29 years old with stable Graves' hyperthyroidism.

The V gene is TRBV20-1, the J gene TRBJ1-1, with a weak D call TRBD1 (6 bases). CDR1 and CDR2 from the germline V gene are DFQATT and SNEGSKA (reference sequence). V lost 0 bases, J lost 3 bases, and 11 bases lay in between. The CDR3 spans 14 residues. CDR3 coding DNA: TGCAGTGCTAGAGATGGGGGGCTAGACACTGAAGCTTTCTTT. Translated: CSARDGGLDTEAFF.

This clonotype was counted many times. This chain links TRBV19 with TRBJ1-2; D is undetermined. The CDR3 has 14 residues. V shed 3 bases and J shed 0 bases, with 8 bases lying between them. Germline V gene data show CDR1 as LNHDA and CDR2 as SQIVND (reference sequence). The CDR3 spells CASSIGRTNYGYTF. The CDR3 DNA follows: TGTGCCAGTAGTATCGGACGGACTAACTATGGCTACACCTTC.

The CDR3 DNA follows: TGTGCCAGCAGGACCGACAGGGTGGGTCACGGGGAGCTGTTTTTT. It translates to CASRTDRVGHGELFF. The chain recombines TRBV7-8 with TRBJ2-2, with 7 bases that match TRBD1. V was clipped by 6 bases and J by 7 bases; unmatched bases: 11. Germline CDR1 SGHVS, CDR2 FQNEAQ. The CDR3 length is 15 residues.

This clonotype was seen a handful of times. The chain joins TRBV19 to TRBJ1-1, with no clear D. The length of the CDR3 is 15 residues. Germline V gene sequence: CDR1 LNHDA, CDR2 SQIVND (reference sequence). V was clipped by 10 bases and J by 1 base, with 19 bases between them. CDR3 coding DNA: TGTGCCACTCGAGTAAAGGCCGCAGGGAACACTGAAGCTTTCTTT. Its protein product is CATRVKAAGNTEAFF. Full variable domain (rest looked up from reference TRBV19 and TRBJ1-1): DGGITQSPKYLFRKEGQNVTLSCEQNLNHDAMYWYRQDPGQGLRLIYYSQIVNDFQKGDIAEGYSVSREKKESFPLTVTSAQKNPTAFYLCATRVKAAGNTEAFFGQGTRLTVV.

In its sample, this clonotype was seen many times. Here the CDR3 DNA reads TGTGCCAGCAGGGAGACAGGGGACACCGGGGAGCTGTTTTTT. Protein: CASRETGDTGELFF. The rearrangement joins TRBV28 to TRBJ2-2; 8 nucleotides align to TRBD1. CDR3 length: 14 residues. J was trimmed by 3 bases and V by 6 bases; bases with no gene match: 3. CDR1 MDHEN and CDR2 SYDVKM come from the germline V gene.

This clonotype was detected ten times or more. V and J are TRBV5-1 and TRBJ2-7; unclear D gene. The CDR3 runs to 17 residues. The V and J ends lost 0 bases and 1 base respectively, with 17 bases between them. CDR1 is SGHRS, CDR2 YFSETQ, per germline. The CDR3 nucleotides are TGCGCCAGCAGCTTGGATACGAAGTCAGTGATTTCCTACGAGCAGTACTTC. It codes for CASSLDTKSVISYEQYF.

V gene TRBV6-2 or TRBV6-3 combines with J gene TRBJ2-5; weak D call: TRBD1 (6 bases). Germline V gene lookup returns CDR1 MNHEY and CDR2 SVGEGT. There are 15 residues in the CDR3. V was clipped by 0 bases and J by 5 bases, with 13 bases between them. The CDR3 DNA follows: TGTGCCAGCAGTTACTCGGGGGCTAACGGGGAGACCCAGTACTTC. Translation: CASSYSGANGETQYF.

This clonotype was observed many times. The chain combines TRBV5-1 with TRBJ2-7, with TRBD1 identical over 8 bases. The CDR3 extends over 14 amino acids. Germline V CDR1 and CDR2: SGHRS, YFSETQ. With 3 bases clipped from V and 4 bases from J, the junction kept 6 bases outside the gene matches. The CDR3 DNA sequence: TGCGCCAGCAGCTCTCAGGGGGCTAGATACGAGCAGTACTTC. This translates into CASSSQGARYEQYF.

This clonotype was seen many times. This chain links TRBV6-5 with TRBJ1-1; D is ambiguous. With 0 bases removed from V and 0 bases from J, the gap between germline ends came to 14 bases. Germline V CDR1 and CDR2: MNHEY, SVGAGI. The CDR3 is 17 amino acids. CDR3 protein: CASSYSSKGYMNTEAFF. The DNA for the CDR3 is TGTGCCAGCAGTTACTCGTCGAAGGGATACATGAACACTGAAGCTTTCTTT.

Many counts were recorded for this clonotype. The V and J genes are TRBV6-1 and TRBJ1-5; D is unresolved. CDR1 is MNHNS, CDR2 SASEGT, per germline. The germline V and J ends were trimmed by 4 bases and 9 bases, with 19 bases remaining between them. The CDR3 totals 15 residues. CDR3 nucleotide sequence: TGTGCCAGCAGTGGATTTTTTGTGGATGGTCGGCCCCAGCATTTT. Protein: CASSGFFVDGRPQHF.

The rearrangement links TRBV3-1 to TRBJ2-5; D unresolved. V lost 0 bases, J lost 1 base, and 9 bases lay in between. Germline lookup yields CDR1 LGHDT and CDR2 YNNKEL (reference sequence). The CDR3 is 15 amino acids. CDR3 DNA: TGTGCCAGCAGCCAAGATGCGACACTCCAAGAGACCCAGTACTTC. It encodes CASSQDATLQETQYF.

This clonotype came up many times. The rearrangement joins TRBV19 to TRBJ1-2; TRBD1 aligns across 11 bases. V lost 5 bases to trimming and J lost 4 bases; unmatched junction nucleotides: 12. The V gene's germline CDR1 is LNHDA and CDR2 SQIVND (reference sequence). The CDR3 runs 17 residues. CDR3 DNA sequence: TGTGCCAGTAGTTTGGAAACCGGGACAGGGGGTTTCTATGGCTACACCTTC. Protein sequence: CASSLETGTGGFYGYTF.

This chain joins TRBV6-1 and TRBJ2-1, with TRBD2 matching over 7 bases. The CDR3 length is 13 residues. Germline V gene lookup returns CDR1 MNHNS and CDR2 SASEGT. Trimming removed 6 bases from V and 4 bases from J; junction bases left unmatched: 3. CDR3 residues: CASRASGYNEQFF. CDR3 bases: TGTGCCAGCAGGGCTAGCGGATACAATGAGCAGTTCTTC.